The rows below give T cell receptor beta chains drawn from one sample of a study of shared clonotypes between healthy human individuals. Clones were sequenced by immunoSEQ multiplex PCR, and TCRdb holds only the in-frame ones, with some missing. The sample yields some 1,600,000 clones, about 98% seen once. The sequencing sample was made of naive CD4+ T cells sorted from blood. Every receptor here comes from a man aged 30-40 years in good health. Both conserved end residues are part of each CDR3. Fields, in order: clone size, J gene, V gene, D gene, CDR3 DNA, CDR3 protein. A D gene is named only where the DNA matches it firmly. Not all rows give a size; the values are once, few, many and, for expanded clones, a class.

>-|TRBJ2-3|TRBV19|TRBD2
TGTGCCAGTGTCCCCGCGGCGGGAGGAGCAGATACGCAGTATTTT
CASVPAAGGADTQYF
>-|TRBJ2-5|TRBV10-3|TRBD2
TGTGCCATCAGTGACCCCGGGGTAGCGGGAGTTCAGTCCCAGTACTTC
CAISDPGVAGVQSQYF
>once|TRBJ1-1|TRBV5-4|-
TGTGCCAGCAGCGAACACCTCAGGGGCACGGGGAACACTGAAGCTTTCTTT
CASSEHLRGTGNTEAFF
>-|TRBJ2-7|TRBV7-2|TRBD1
TGTGCCAGCAGCTTAGGTGTCAGGGGGCGCGACCCCAACGAGCAGTACTTC
CASSLGVRGRDPNEQYF
>-|TRBJ1-1|TRBV5-1|-
TGCGCCAGCAGCTCAGATGTGCCGTACACTGAAGCTTTCTTT
CASSSDVPYTEAFF
>-|TRBJ2-7|TRBV9|-
TGTGCCAGCAGCGTGGGCGTTCGGGACGAGCAGTACTTC
CASSVGVRDEQYF
>-|TRBJ2-7|TRBV7-2|-
TGTGCCAGCAGCCAAATAACAGGGACTGGCTACGAGCAGTACTTC
CASSQITGTGYEQYF
>-|TRBJ2-7|TRBV7-2|-
TGTGCCAGCAGGACATTTACGGCGAACTACGAGCAGTACTTC
CASRTFTANYEQYF
>-|TRBJ2-7|TRBV4-2|TRBD2
TGTGCCAGCAGCGGGGCGGGAGGGCCGGGGGAGCAGTACTTC
CASSGAGGPGEQYF
>-|TRBJ2-5|TRBV5-4|-
TGTGCCAGCAGCTCCGATTTAATGAGTAGGGAGACCCAGTACTTC
CASSSDLMSRETQYF
>-|TRBJ2-2|TRBV27|TRBD2
TGTGCCAGCACCGCAACTCCCGGGACTAGCGGGAAGAACACCGGGGAGCTGTTTTTT
CASTATPGTSGKNTGELFF
>-|TRBJ2-2|TRBV19|-
TGTGCCAGTATGGATTCGGGGATTGAGACCGGGGAGCTGTTTTTT
CASMDSGIETGELFF
>-|TRBJ2-2|TRBV15|-
TGTGCCACCAGCTCGAGACGGCCGGGGGAGCTGTTTTTT
CATSSRRPGELFF
>-|TRBJ1-2|TRBV2|TRBD1
TGTGCCAGCAGTGCACGGGACAGGGGGTCGAATGGCTACACCTTC
CASSARDRGSNGYTF
>-|TRBJ2-7|TRBV4-2|TRBD2
TGTGCCAGCAGCCAAGATCCTGGCGGGAGCTACGAGCAGTACTTC
CASSQDPGGSYEQYF
>-|TRBJ1-1|TRBV14|-
TGTGCCAGCAGCCTAAATCTCGGACCGGGGACTGAAGCTTTCTTT
CASSLNLGPGTEAFF
>-|TRBJ2-7|TRBV5-1|-
TGCGCCAGCAGCTTGGGGGAGTTCGGGAGTAACTACGAGCAGTACTTC
CASSLGEFGSNYEQYF
>-|TRBJ2-5|TRBV5-4|-
TGTGCCAGCAGCGGGACTCAGAAAGAGACCCAGTACTTC
CASSGTQKETQYF
>once|TRBJ2-2|TRBV10-2|-
TGCGCCAGCAGTGAGAGAACGGGACACCTAACCGGGGAGCTGTTTTTT
CASSERTGHLTGELFF
>-|TRBJ2-1|TRBV6-6|-
TGTGCCAGCAGTGGAAGCAATGAGCAGTTCTTC
CASSGSNEQFF
>-|TRBJ2-7|TRBV28|TRBD2
TGTGCCAGCGGGACTAGCGGGAACTACGAGCAGTACTTC
CASGTSGNYEQYF
>-|TRBJ2-3|TRBV5-8|-
TGTGCCAGCAGCTTGTTAGGTCTTAAGCAGTATTTT
CASSLLGLKQYF
>-|TRBJ1-1|TRBV28|-
TGTGCCAGCAGCCTGTCCCTACTGGGGGGAGAAGCTTTCTTT
CASSLSLLGGEAFF
>-|TRBJ1-2|TRBV5-1|-
TGCGCCAGCAGCGCTAATCCCCTCGGAGCTAACTATGGCTACACCTTC
CASSANPLGANYGYTF
>-|TRBJ2-7|TRBV5-1|TRBD2
TGCGCCAGCAGATGGCTAGCGGGCAACTCCTACGAGCAGTACTTC
CASRWLAGNSYEQYF